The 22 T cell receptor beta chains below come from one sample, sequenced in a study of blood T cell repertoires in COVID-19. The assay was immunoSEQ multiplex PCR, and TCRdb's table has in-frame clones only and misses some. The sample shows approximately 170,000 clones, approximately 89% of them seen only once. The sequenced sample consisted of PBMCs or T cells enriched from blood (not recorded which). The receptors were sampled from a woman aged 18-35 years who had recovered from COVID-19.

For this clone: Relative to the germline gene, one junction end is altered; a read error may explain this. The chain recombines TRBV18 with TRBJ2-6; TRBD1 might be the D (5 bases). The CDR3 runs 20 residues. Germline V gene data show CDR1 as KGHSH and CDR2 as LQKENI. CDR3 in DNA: TGTGCCAGCTCCCCACTCGGTATATCACAGGCGCCCTCTGGGGCCAACGTCCTGACTTTC. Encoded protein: CASSPLGISQAPSGANVLTF.

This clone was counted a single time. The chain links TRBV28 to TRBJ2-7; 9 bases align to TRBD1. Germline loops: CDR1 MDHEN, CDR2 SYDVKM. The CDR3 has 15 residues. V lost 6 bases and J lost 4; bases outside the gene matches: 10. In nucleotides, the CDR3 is TGTGCCAGCAGCTACACCGGGACAGGGAGGTACGAGCAGTACTTC. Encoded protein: CASSYTGTGRYEQYF.

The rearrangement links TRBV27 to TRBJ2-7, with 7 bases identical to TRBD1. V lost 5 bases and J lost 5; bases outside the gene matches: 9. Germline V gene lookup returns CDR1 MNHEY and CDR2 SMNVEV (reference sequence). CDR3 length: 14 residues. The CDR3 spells CASSPSLDRDEQYF. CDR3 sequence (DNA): TGTGCCAGCAGTCCCAGCCTCGACAGGGACGAGCAGTACTTC.

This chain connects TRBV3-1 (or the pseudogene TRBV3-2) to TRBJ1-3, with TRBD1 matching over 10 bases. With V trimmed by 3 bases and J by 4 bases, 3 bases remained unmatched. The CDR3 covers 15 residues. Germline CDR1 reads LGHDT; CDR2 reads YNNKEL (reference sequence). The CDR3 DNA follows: TGTGCCAGCAGCCATGGGGACAGGGGCGGAAACACCATATATTTT. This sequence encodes CASSHGDRGGNTIYF.

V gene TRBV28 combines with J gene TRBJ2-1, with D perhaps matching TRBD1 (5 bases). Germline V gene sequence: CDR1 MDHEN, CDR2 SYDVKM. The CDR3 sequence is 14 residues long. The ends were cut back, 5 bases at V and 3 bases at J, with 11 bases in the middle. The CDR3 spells CASSEDTGYNEQFF. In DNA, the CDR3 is TGTGCCAGCAGTGAGGATACAGGCTACAATGAGCAGTTCTTC.

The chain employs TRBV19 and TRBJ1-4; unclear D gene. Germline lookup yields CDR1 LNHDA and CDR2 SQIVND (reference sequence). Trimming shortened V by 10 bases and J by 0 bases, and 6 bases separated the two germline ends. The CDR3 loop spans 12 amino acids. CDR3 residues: CATSATNEKLFF. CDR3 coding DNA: TGTGCCACCTCTGCAACTAATGAAAAACTGTTTTTT.

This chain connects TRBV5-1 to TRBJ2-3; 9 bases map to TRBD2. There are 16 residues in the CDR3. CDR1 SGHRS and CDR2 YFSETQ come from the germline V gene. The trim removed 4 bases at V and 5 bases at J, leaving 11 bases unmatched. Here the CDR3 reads CASSAVAGGPIDTQYF. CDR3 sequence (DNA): TGCGCCAGCAGCGCGGTGGCGGGAGGGCCAATAGATACGCAGTATTTT.

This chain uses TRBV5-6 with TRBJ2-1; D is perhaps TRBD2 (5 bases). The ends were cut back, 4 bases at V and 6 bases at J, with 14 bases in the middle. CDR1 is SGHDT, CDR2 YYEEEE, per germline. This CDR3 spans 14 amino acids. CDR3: CASSPGDRLNEQFF. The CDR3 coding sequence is TGTGCCAGCAGCCCCGGGGATAGACTCAATGAGCAGTTCTTC. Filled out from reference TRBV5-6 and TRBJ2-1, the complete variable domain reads DAGVTQSPTHLIKTRGQQVTLRCSPKSGHDTVSWYQQALGQGPQFIFQYYEEEERQRGNFPDRFSGHQFPNYSSELNVNALLLGDSALYLCASSPGDRLNEQFFGPGTRLTVL.

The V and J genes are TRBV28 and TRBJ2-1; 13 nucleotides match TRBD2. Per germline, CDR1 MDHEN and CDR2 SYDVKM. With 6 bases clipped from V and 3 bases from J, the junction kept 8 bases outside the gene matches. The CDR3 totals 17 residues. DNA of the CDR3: TGTGCCAGCAGCCGGGGGACTAGCGGGACTAGCTACAATGAGCAGTTCTTC. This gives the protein CASSRGTSGTSYNEQFF.

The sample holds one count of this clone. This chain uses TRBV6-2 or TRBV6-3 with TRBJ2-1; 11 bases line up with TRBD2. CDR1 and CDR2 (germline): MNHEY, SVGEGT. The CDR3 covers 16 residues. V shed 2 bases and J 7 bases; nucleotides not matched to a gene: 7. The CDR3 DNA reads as TGTGCCAGCAGTTACCAACTAGCGGGAGCTACGAATGAGCAGTTCTTC. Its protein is CASSYQLAGATNEQFF.

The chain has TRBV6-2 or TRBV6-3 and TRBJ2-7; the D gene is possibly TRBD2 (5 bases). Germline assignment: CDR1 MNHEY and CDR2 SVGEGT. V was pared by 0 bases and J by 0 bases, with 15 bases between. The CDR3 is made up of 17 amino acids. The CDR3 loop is CASSYSTILPFSYEQYF. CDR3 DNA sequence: TGTGCCAGCAGTTACTCGACTATCCTCCCTTTCTCCTACGAGCAGTACTTC.

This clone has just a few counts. DNA of the CDR3: TGTGCCAGCAGCTCGACCAGGGGCTGGGGGCAGGGACGCAATCAGCCCCAGCATTTT. Residues: CASSSTRGWGQGRNQPQHF. V usage is TRBV3-1 (or the pseudogene TRBV3-2) and J usage is TRBJ1-5, with TRBD1 as a possible D gene (6 bases). The V gene's germline CDR1 is LGHDT and CDR2 YNNKEL (reference sequence). The CDR3 length is 19 residues. V dropped 5 bases and J dropped 2 bases, with 25 bases sitting between them.

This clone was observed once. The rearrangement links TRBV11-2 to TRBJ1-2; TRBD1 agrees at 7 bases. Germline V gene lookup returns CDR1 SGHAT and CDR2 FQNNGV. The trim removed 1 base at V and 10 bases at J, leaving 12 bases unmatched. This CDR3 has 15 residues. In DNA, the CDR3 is TGTGCCAGCAGCTTAGGGCCGGGACAGTCTCTAGCCTACACCTTC. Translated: CASSLGPGQSLAYTF.

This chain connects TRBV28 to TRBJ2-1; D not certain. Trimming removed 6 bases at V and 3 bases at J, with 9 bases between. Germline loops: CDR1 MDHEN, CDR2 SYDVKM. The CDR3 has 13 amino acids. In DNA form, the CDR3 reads TGTGCCAGCAGGTCAACTTACTACAATGAGCAGTTCTTC. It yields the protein CASRSTYYNEQFF.

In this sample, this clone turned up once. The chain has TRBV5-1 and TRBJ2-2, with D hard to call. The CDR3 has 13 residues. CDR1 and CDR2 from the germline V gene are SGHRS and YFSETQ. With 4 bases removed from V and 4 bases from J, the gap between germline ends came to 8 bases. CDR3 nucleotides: TGCGCCAGCAGCCCTAGTGTCACCGGGGAGCTGTTTTTT. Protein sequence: CASSPSVTGELFF.

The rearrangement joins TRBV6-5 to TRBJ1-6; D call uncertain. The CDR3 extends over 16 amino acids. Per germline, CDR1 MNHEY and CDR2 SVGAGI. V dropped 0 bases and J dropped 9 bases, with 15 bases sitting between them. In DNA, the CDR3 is TGTGCCAGCAGTTACTCGCCCTCCGGGTCCAGTTCACCCCTCCACTTT. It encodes CASSYSPSGSSSPLHF.

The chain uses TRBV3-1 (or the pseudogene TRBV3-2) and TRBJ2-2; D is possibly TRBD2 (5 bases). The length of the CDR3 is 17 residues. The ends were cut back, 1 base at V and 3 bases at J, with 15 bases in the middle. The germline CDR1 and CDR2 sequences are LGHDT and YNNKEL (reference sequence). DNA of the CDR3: TGTGCCAGCAGCCAAGGTCTCCGGGTCGGGGACACCGGGGAGCTGTTTTTT. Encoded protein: CASSQGLRVGDTGELFF.

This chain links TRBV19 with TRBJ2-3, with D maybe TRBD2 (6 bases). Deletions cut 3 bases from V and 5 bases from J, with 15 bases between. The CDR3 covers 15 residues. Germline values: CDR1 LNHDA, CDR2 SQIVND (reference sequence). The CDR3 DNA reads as TGTGCCAGTAGTATTGGTGGAGGGCGGGGAGATACGCAGTATTTT. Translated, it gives CASSIGGGRGDTQYF.

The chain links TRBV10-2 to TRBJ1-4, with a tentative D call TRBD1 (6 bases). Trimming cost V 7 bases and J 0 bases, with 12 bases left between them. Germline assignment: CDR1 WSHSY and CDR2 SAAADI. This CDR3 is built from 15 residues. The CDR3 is CASMGGLATNEKLFF. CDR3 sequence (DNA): TGCGCCAGCATGGGGGGGCTTGCAACTAATGAAAAACTGTTTTTT.

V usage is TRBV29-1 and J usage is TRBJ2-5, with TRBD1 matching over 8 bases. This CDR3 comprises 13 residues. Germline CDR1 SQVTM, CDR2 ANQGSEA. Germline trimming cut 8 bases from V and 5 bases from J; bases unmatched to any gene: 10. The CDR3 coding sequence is TGCAGCTCTGGCAGGGGGCAGGGGGAGACCCAGTACTTC. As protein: CSSGRGQGETQYF.

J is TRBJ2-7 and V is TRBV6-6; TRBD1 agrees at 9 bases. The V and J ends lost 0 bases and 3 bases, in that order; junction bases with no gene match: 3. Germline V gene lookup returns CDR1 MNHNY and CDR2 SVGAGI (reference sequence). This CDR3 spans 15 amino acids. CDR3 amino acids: CASSYSGTGLYEQYF. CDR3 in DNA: TGTGCCAGCAGTTACTCTGGGACAGGGCTCTACGAGCAGTACTTC.

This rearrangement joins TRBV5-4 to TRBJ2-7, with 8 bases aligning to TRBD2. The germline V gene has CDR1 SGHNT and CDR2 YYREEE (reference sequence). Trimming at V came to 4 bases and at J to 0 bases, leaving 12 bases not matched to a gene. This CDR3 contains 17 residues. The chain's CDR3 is CASSPVPGTRGSYEQYF. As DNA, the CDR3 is TGTGCCAGCAGCCCCGTACCAGGGACTAGGGGCTCCTACGAGCAGTACTTC.